Sequencing of this T cell receptor (beta chain) was carried out in a study of OX40 agonist ivuxolimab in advanced cancers. Losses at the gene ends were 1 base for V and 6 bases for J; bases not matched to a gene: 3. There are 14 residues in the CDR3. The germline V gene has CDR1 SGHRS and CDR2 YFSETQ. Using immunoSEQ multiplex PCR, the repertoire was profiled, and TCRdb retains in-frame clones only, with some absent. The sample records some 100,000 clones, 86% being singletons. This clone has more than one count but fewer than ten. Its antigen is as yet unknown. Study-level findings and limits: CD4+ T cells averaged fewer expanded clones than CD8+ T cells.

The sequence was collected from an adult with an advanced solid tumor such as melanoma, head and neck, liver or kidney cancer. The rearrangement uses TRBV5-1 and TRBJ2-7, with 11 bases identical to TRBD2. The source material was CD4+ or CD8+ T cells sorted from blood, sampled in a trial of the OX40 agonist ivuxolimab. CDR3 protein: CASSLTSGSGEQYF. The CDR3 DNA sequence: TGCGCCAGCAGCTTGACTAGCGGGAGTGGCGAGCAGTACTTC.